This T cell receptor beta chain was identified in a study of control samples from healthy donors and cancer patients. The CDR3 totals 16 residues. CDR1 and CDR2 (germline): SGHRS, YFSETQ. Trimming took 0 bases from V and 2 from J, leaving 12 bases between them. Clones were read by immunoSEQ multiplex PCR, and TCRdb kept only the in-frame ones, dropping some. The sample records about 140,000 clones, around 94% being singletons. This receptor was identified in a man in his forties in good health. Sample: blood. The chain recombines TRBV5-1 with TRBJ2-1; D gene uncertain. The CDR3 nucleotides are TGCGCCAGCAGCTTGGGTAGCCCGCTTCCCTACAATGAGCAGTTCTTC. The encoded protein is CASSLGSPLPYNEQFF.